This T cell receptor (beta chain) was recovered during a study of CD8 T cells in ankylosing spondylitis. This clonotype came up many times. Its antigen is undetermined. With molecular barcodes, quantitative 5'-RACE was used to make the TCR beta libraries. From the 5' RACE reads, TCRdb called clonotypes with MiXCR, one entry per CDR3 protein. The sample holds 750,000 to 850,000 distinct CDR3 sequences, 10% to 15% seen once. Study findings and constraints: As reported, disease-linked clones showed significant enrichment in matched ankylosing spondylitis synovial fluid. Seven or eight highly homologous variants made up a TCR beta motif, and this motif appeared characteristic of ankylosing spondylitis blood.

Germline loops: CDR1 SQVTM, CDR2 ANQGSEA. V lost 0 bases to trimming and J lost 8 bases, with 11 bases between them. The length of the CDR3 is 13 residues. J is TRBJ2-4 and V is TRBV29-1; perhaps TRBD1 as D (7 bases). The sequencing sample was made of blood, either unsorted or a sorted T cell fraction (not recorded which). The TCR was taken from a male donor with ankylosing spondylitis. Written as DNA, the CDR3 is TGCAGCGTTGAAGATCCCAGGGGGGACATTCAGTACTTC. Translating gives CSVEDPRGDIQYF.